A selection of T cell receptor beta chains follows, all from one sample in a study of human T cells and chemical hapten exposure. TCRdb re-called the RACE reads through MiXCR, storing one row per CDR3 protein. Among over 80,000 distinct CDR3 sequences, about a tenth were seen once, and the ten largest hold around 1%. Sequences were derived from whole blood, sampled in connection with sensitization to the hapten diphenylcyclopropenone (DPC). Receptors originate from a woman in her thirties with alopecia areata. Some clones in this sample may be carry-over from other donors' samples. CDR3s include the opening cysteine and the closing phenylalanine or tryptophan. The D gene is left open where the match is weak. Where a row states a size, it is once, few, many or the class of an expanded clone; other rows omit it.

TRBJ2-1 | . | TRBD2 | TRBV3-1 | TGTGCCAGCAGCCAAGATCCGGGAGGAGGGAATGAGCAGTTCTTC | CASSQDPGGGNEQFF
TRBJ1-1 | . | . | TRBV12-3/TRBV12-4 | TGTGCCAGCAGTTTAGTAGCTGGGAACACTGAAGCTTTCTTT | CASSLVAGNTEAFF
TRBJ2-1 | . | TRBD2 | TRBV7-9 | TGTGCCAGCAGCTTAGAAGGGACTAGCGGGGCTCCCTGGAGCTCCTACAATGAGCAGTTCTTC | CASSLEGTSGAPWSSYNEQFF
TRBJ2-3 | . | TRBD2 | TRBV7-2 | TGTGCCAGCAGCTTAGGCGGGAGCCCGGGCACAGATACGCAGTATTTT | CASSLGGSPGTDTQYF
TRBJ2-7 | . | . | TRBV6-2/TRBV6-3 | TGTGCCATCAAAGACGGGGGTTCCTACGAGCAGTACTTC | CAIKDGGSYEQYF
TRBJ2-7 | many | TRBD2 | TRBV7-2 | TGTGCCAGCAGCCCCACTCGGGGAGGGAGCTACGAGCAGTACTTC | CASSPTRGGSYEQYF
TRBJ2-3 | few | TRBD2 | TRBV28 | TGTGCCAGCCCACCACCGGGCGGGAGGGCAGATACGCAGTATTTT | CASPPPGGRADTQYF
TRBJ1-2 | few | . | TRBV14 | TGTGCCAGCAGCCAAGGGGCAGCAGGTCTTTTTGGCTACACCTTC | CASSQGAAGLFGYTF
TRBJ2-3 | . | TRBD2 | TRBV4-1 | TGCGCCAGCAGCCATGCGACTAGCGGACCCACAGATACGCAGTATTTT | CASSHATSGPTDTQYF
TRBJ2-5 | many | . | TRBV4-1 | TGCGCCAGCAGCCAAGAGGTCGGGGCCGGGAGCGCGAAGACCCAGTACTTC | CASSQEVGAGSAKTQYF
TRBJ2-3 | . | . | TRBV28 | TGTGCCAGCAGCCCCACCTTCCTAGCCACAGATACGCAGTATTTT | CASSPTFLATDTQYF
TRBJ1-5 | few | . | TRBV15 | TGTGCCACCAGCCAAGACAGTCGCAATCAGCCCCAGCATTTT | CATSQDSRNQPQHF
TRBJ2-4 | many | . | TRBV24-1 | TGTGCCACCAGTGATTCAAGACTAGCCAAAAACATTCAGTACTTC | CATSDSRLAKNIQYF
TRBJ1-5 | . | . | TRBV11-2 | TGTGCCAGCAGCTTAGATCCGGGGCCGGATCAGCCCCAGCATTTT | CASSLDPGPDQPQHF
TRBJ2-2 | few | TRBD1 | TRBV3-1 | TGTGCCAGCAGCCAAGGACAGGGGGCGGCCACCGGGGAGCTGTTTTTT | CASSQGQGAATGELFF
TRBJ2-7 | . | TRBD2 | TRBV28 | TGTGCCAGCAGTTTGGACGCTAGCGGGAGGGTTTACGAGCAGTACTTC | CASSLDASGRVYEQYF
TRBJ2-1 | many | TRBD1 | TRBV6-1 | TGTGCCAGCAGTGCCCGGGACAGGGGTCTCAATGAGCAGTTCTTC | CASSARDRGLNEQFF
TRBJ1-2 | many | . | TRBV29-1 | TGCAGCGTCCGGACGACATCTAACTATGGCTACACCTTC | CSVRTTSNYGYTF
TRBJ1-1 | many | . | TRBV7-2 | TGTGCCATGAGAACTGGGACACCGAAGACTGAAGCTTTCTTT | CAMRTGTPKTEAFF
TRBJ2-7 | few | . | TRBV29-1 | TGCAGCGTTGAACTAGGGGCGACCTACGAGCAGTACTTC | CSVELGATYEQYF
TRBJ1-5 | many | . | TRBV7-2 | TGTGCCAGCACCTGGGCTTTTGAGCCCCAGCATTTT | CASTWAFEPQHF
TRBJ2-5 | . | . | TRBV28 | TGTGCCAGCAGTCTGATGGAGGGCGGAGGGGAGACCCAGTACTTC | CASSLMEGGGETQYF
TRBJ2-1 | . | TRBD1 | TRBV10-3 | TGTGCCATCAGACACACCGGGACAGGGAAGGAGTCCTACAATGAGCAGTTCTTC | CAIRHTGTGKESYNEQFF
TRBJ2-2 | . | . | TRBV28 | TGTGCCAGCAGTTTGGAGGCCGGGGAGCTGTTTTTT | CASSLEAGELFF
TRBJ1-1 | many | . | TRBV29-1 | TGCAGCACTAGACAGTCGCGGACTGAAGCTTTCTTT | CSTRQSRTEAFF
TRBJ2-1 | . | TRBD1 | TRBV11-3 | TGTGCCAGCAGCTCCGCAGGGGGTTTGGAGCAGTTCTTC | CASSSAGGLEQFF
TRBJ1-2 | many | . | TRBV14 | TGTGCCAGCAGCCTTACCGAGGGTTGGAACTATGGCTACACCTTC | CASSLTEGWNYGYTF
TRBJ1-6 | once | . | TRBV7-2 | TGTGCCAGCAGCCCACGGGGGCTTACCAATTCACCCCTCCACTTT | CASSPRGLTNSPLHF
TRBJ2-3 | . | TRBD2 | TRBV4-2 | TGTGCCAGCAGCAGCTCAGCGGGAGGGCCAGATACGCAGTATTTT | CASSSSAGGPDTQYF
TRBJ1-5 | many | . | TRBV11-2 | TGTGCCAGCAGCTTAGAACCACAGGGATATGCGCCCCAGCATTTT | CASSLEPQGYAPQHF
TRBJ2-1 | . | . | TRBV19 | TGTGCCAGTAGGGCTCTAGACTCTTACAATGAGCAGTTCTTC | CASRALDSYNEQFF
TRBJ2-5 | many | TRBD1 | TRBV30 | TGTGCCTGGAGTCCGGGACAGGGGGGAGAGACCCAGTACTTC | CAWSPGQGGETQYF
TRBJ1-1 | . | . | TRBV5-4 | TGTGCCAGCAGCTGGGGGAGTAGAGGCACTGAAGCTTTCTTT | CASSWGSRGTEAFF
TRBJ2-3 | few | . | TRBV3-1 | TGTGCCAGCAGCCAAGTGACTGATAGCACAGATACGCAGTATTTT | CASSQVTDSTDTQYF
TRBJ2-7 | many | . | TRBV29-1 | TGCAGCGTTGCCAGGATGGGGGAGCAGTACTTC | CSVARMGEQYF
TRBJ1-1 | . | . | TRBV29-1 | TGCAGCGTTTCAGGGTTCACTGAAGCTTTCTTT | CSVSGFTEAFF
TRBJ2-3 | . | . | TRBV7-2 | TGTGCCAGCAGTAGTATGAATACGCAGTATTTT | CASSSMNTQYF
TRBJ2-7 | . | . | TRBV4-2 | TGTGCCAGCAGCGCCGGGGACTTCGAGCAGTACTTC | CASSAGDFEQYF
TRBJ2-7 | . | . | TRBV12-3/TRBV12-4 | TGTGCCAGCAGCTCGGACCCGGGGATTTGGGCGAGAGTCGACTCCTACGAGCAGTACTTC | CASSSDPGIWARVDSYEQYF
TRBJ2-1 | . | . | TRBV12-3/TRBV12-4 | TGTGCCAGCAGTTTAGCGCTAGGGGACTACAATGAGCAGTTCTTC | CASSLALGDYNEQFF
TRBJ2-7 | . | TRBD2 | TRBV20-1 | TGCAGTGCTAGAGAGATAGTAGCGGGGTCTGGGGAGCAGTACTTC | CSAREIVAGSGEQYF
TRBJ2-1 | few | TRBD2 | TRBV28 | TGTGCCAGCAGTTTTACAGTAACAGGGGAAGGCCTAGCGGGGGTCGACAAGAACAATGAGCAGTTCTTC | CASSFTVTGEGLAGVDKNNEQFF
TRBJ2-1 | . | TRBD2 | TRBV6-2/TRBV6-3 | TGTGCCAGCTCGGAGCGGGAGGGGTACAATGAGCAGTTCTTC | CASSEREGYNEQFF
TRBJ2-7 | many | . | TRBV28 | TGTGCCAGCAGTTTATTCCCGACAGGGAGGGATTACGAGCAGTACTTC | CASSLFPTGRDYEQYF
TRBJ1-2 | few | . | TRBV7-9 | TGTGCCAGCAGCTTACTGCAGGGAGACTATGGCTACACCTTC | CASSLLQGDYGYTF
TRBJ2-5 | . | TRBD2 | TRBV29-1 | TGCAGCGTTGCTGACTTGCGGGGGGGGGAGACCCAGTACTTC | CSVADLRGGETQYF
TRBJ1-1 | many | . | TRBV20-1 | TGCAGTGGGCAGTGGACAGAGAACACTGAAGCTTTCTTT | CSGQWTENTEAFF